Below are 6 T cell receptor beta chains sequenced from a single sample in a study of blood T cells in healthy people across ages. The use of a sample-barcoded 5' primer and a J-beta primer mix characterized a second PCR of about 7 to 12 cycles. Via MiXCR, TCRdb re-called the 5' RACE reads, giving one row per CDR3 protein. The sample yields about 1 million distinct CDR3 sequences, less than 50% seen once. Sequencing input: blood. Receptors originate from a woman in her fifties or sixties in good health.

The CDR3 bases are TGTGCCAGCAGTTTAGCCCCCGTGAATGAGCAGTTCTTC. Amino acids: CASSLAPVNEQFF. The rearrangement joins TRBV12-3 or TRBV12-4 to TRBJ2-1, with no clear D. There are 13 residues in the CDR3. V gave up 0 bases and J gave up 7 bases, with 7 bases separating them.

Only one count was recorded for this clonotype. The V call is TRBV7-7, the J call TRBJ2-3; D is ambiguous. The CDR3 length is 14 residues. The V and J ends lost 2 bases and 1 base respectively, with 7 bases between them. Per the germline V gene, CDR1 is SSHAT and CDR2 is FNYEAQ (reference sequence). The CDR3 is CASSLRYGTDTQYF. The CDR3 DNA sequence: TGTGCCAGCAGCTTACGTTACGGCACAGATACGCAGTATTTT.

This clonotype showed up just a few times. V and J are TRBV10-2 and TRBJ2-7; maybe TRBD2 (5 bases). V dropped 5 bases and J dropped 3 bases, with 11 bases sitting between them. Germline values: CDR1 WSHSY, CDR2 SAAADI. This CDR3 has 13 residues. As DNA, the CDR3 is TGCGCCAGCAGTCACACTAGGGACTACGAGCAGTACTTC. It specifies CASSHTRDYEQYF.

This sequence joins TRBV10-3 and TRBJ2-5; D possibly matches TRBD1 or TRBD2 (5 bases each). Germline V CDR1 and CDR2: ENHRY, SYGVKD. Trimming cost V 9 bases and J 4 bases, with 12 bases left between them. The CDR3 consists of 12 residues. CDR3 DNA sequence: TGTGCCATGGGAGAGGGGAGAGAGACCCAGTACTTC. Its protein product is CAMGEGRETQYF.

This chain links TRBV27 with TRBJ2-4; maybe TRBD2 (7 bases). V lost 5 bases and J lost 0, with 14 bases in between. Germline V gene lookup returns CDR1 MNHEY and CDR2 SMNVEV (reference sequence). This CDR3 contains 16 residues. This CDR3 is CASSTQGRGAKNIQYF. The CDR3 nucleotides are TGTGCCAGCAGTACCCAGGGGAGGGGAGCCAAAAACATTCAGTACTTC.

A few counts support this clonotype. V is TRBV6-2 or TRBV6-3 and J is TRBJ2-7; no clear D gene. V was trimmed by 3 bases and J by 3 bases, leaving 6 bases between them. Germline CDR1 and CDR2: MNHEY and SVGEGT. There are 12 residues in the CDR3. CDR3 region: CASSYYDYEQYF. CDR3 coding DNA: TGTGCCAGCAGTTATTATGACTACGAGCAGTACTTC.